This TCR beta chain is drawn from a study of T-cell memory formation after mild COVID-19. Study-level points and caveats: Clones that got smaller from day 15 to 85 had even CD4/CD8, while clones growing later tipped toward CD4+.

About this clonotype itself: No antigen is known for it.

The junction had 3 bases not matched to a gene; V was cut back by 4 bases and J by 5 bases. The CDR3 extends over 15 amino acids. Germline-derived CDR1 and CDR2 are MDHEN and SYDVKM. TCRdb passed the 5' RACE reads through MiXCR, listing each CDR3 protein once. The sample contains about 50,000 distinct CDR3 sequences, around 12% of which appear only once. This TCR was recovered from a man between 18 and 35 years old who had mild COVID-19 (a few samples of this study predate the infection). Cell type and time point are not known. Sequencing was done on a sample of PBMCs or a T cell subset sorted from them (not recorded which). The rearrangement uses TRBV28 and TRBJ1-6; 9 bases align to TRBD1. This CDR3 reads CASSSQGADNSPLHF. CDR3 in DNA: TGTGCCAGCAGTTCACAGGGGGCTGATAATTCACCCCTCCACTTT.